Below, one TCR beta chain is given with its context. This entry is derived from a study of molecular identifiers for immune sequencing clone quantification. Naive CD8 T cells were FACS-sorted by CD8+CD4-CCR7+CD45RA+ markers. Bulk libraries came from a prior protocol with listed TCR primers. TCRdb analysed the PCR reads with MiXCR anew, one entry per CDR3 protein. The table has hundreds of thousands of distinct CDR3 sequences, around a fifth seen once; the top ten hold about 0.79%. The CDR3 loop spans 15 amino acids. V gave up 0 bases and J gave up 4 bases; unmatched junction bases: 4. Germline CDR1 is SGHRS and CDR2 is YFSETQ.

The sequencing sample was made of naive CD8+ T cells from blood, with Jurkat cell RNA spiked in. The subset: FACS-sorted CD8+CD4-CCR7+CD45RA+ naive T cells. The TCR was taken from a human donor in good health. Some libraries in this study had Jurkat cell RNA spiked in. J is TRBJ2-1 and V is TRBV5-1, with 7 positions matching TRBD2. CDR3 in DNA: TGCGCCAGCAGCTTGGTCTCTAGCGGATACAATGAGCAGTTCTTC. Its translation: CASSLVSSGYNEQFF.